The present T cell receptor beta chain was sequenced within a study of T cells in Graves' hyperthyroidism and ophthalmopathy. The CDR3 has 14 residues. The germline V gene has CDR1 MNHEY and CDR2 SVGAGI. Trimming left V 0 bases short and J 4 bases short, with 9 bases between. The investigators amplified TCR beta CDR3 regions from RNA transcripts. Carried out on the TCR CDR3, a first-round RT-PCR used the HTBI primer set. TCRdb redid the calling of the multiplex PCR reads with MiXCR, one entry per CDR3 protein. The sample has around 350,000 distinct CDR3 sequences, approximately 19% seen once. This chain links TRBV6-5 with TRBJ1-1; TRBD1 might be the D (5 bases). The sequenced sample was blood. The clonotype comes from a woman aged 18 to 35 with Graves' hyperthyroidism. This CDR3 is CASSYSVRGTEAFF. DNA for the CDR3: TGTGCCAGCAGTTACTCGGTGAGGGGCACTGAAGCTTTCTTT.